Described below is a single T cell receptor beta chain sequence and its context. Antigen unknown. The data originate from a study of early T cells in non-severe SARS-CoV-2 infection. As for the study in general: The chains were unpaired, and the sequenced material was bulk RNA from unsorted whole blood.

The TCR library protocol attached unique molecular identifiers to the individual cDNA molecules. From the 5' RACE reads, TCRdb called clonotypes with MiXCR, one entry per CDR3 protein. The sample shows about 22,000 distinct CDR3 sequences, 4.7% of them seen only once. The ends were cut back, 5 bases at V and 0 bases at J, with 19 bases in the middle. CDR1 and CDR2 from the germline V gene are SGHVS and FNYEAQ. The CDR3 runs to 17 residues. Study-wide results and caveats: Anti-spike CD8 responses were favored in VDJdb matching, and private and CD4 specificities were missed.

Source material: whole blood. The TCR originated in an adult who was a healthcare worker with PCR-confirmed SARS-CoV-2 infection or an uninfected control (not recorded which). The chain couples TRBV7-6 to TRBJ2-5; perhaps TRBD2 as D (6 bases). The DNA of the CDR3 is TGTGCCAGCAGCGCGCTAACGCGGGGACGGTACCAAGAGACCCAGTACTTC. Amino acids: CASSALTRGRYQETQYF. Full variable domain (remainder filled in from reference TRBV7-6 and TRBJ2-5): GAGVSQSPRYKVTKRGQDVALRCDPISGHVSLYWYRQALGQGPEFLTYFNYEAQQDKSGLPNDRFSAERPEGSISTLTIQRTEQRDSAMYRCASSALTRGRYQETQYFGPGTRLLVL.